These 28 T cell receptor beta chains came from one sample sequenced in a study of glioma-infiltrating T cells after dendritic cell vaccination. Repertoires were generated with immunoSEQ multiplex PCR, while TCRdb's copy carries only in-frame clones and drops some. Here the sample spans 90,000 to 100,000 clones, about 80% being singletons. The sequenced sample was blood, obtained before dendritic cell vaccination. The receptor source for this set is a human donor with glioblastoma.

Worth noting for this clone: The junction does not match germline at one end; this may be a read error. The chain has TRBV5-1 and TRBJ2-7; 9 bases are shared with TRBD1. CDR3 size: 17 residues. Germline assignment: CDR1 SGHRS and CDR2 YFSETQ. CDR3 coding DNA: TGCGCCAGCAGCTTGAGGACAGGGGCCCCGAGGGAATACGGGCAGTACTTC. Amino acid sequence: CASSLRTGAPREYGQYF.

The count of this clone is one. The genes are TRBV5-1 and TRBJ1-2; D is uncertain. Germline CDR1 and CDR2: SGHRS and YFSETQ. The CDR3 covers 13 residues. V lost 1 base to trimming and J lost 4 bases, with 8 bases between them. In DNA, the CDR3 is TGCGCCAGCAGCTTGATCGCGTCCTATGGCTACACCTTC. It codes for CASSLIASYGYTF.

J is TRBJ1-4 and V is TRBV10-3; 12 bases match TRBD1. Trimming removed 0 bases from V and 8 bases from J; junction bases left unmatched: 4. Germline lookup yields CDR1 ENHRY and CDR2 SYGVKD. The CDR3 runs 16 residues. CDR3 residues: CAISESRGTGGEKLFF. Written as DNA, the CDR3 is TGTGCCATCAGTGAGTCGAGAGGGACAGGGGGCGAAAAACTGTTTTTT.

V usage is TRBV12-5 and J usage is TRBJ2-6, with D maybe TRBD2 (5 bases). Per germline, CDR1 LGHNT and CDR2 FRNRAP. The CDR3 runs to 20 residues. The V end was cut by 1 base, the J end by 0 bases, with 19 bases between. The DNA for the CDR3 is TGTGCTAGTGGTTTGGGAGGAGGCGGGCAACATTTCTCTGGGGCCAACGTCCTGACTTTC. Translated: CASGLGGGGQHFSGANVLTF.

This rearrangement joins TRBV21-1 to TRBJ2-7; no check of the table's D call, TRBD1, against the DNA was made. TRBV21-1 is a documented pseudogene. This CDR3 has 15 amino acids. The CDR3 DNA reads TGTGCCAGCAGCCTACAGACAGGGGATTCCTACGAGCAGTACTTC. Encoded protein: CASSLQTGDSYEQYF.

With regard to this clone: This CDR3 is also generated by other DNA sequences in the sample. The rearrangement uses TRBV2 and TRBJ2-7; 8 bases are shared with TRBD2. CDR1 SNHLY and CDR2 FYNNEI come from the germline V gene. This CDR3 has 15 amino acids. V lost 3 bases and J lost 6; bases outside the gene matches: 10. The CDR3 nucleotides read TGTGCCAGCAGTGAGGTGAGTAGCGGGATGGGCGAGCAGTACTTC. Amino acid sequence: CASSEVSSGMGEQYF. The whole variable domain, remainder taken from reference TRBV2 and TRBJ2-7, is EPEVTQTPSHQVTQMGQEVILRCVPISNHLYFYWYRQILGQKVEFLVSFYNNEISEKSEIFDDQFSVERPDGSNFTLKIRSTKLEDSAMYFCASSEVSSGMGEQYFGPGTRLTVT.

The V and J genes are TRBV7-9 and TRBJ2-4; D ambiguous. Trimming shortened V by 1 base and J by 0 bases, and 13 bases separated the two germline ends. This CDR3 region has 17 residues. Per the germline V gene, CDR1 is SEHNR and CDR2 is FQNEAQ (reference sequence). DNA for the CDR3: TGTGCCAGCAGCTTAGGCGCTGACACCCTAGCCAAAAACATTCAGTACTTC. It is translated as CASSLGADTLAKNIQYF.

The chain joins TRBV2 to TRBJ1-5, with unresolved D. V lost 5 bases and J lost 0, with 11 bases in between. The CDR3 is made up of 15 amino acids. From germline, CDR1 is SNHLY and CDR2 FYNNEI. The CDR3 here is CASSPTRNSNQPQHF. The CDR3, as DNA: TGTGCCAGCAGTCCCACAAGAAATAGCAATCAGCCCCAGCATTTT.

The chain is built from TRBV23-1 and TRBJ1-5, with 7 bases identical to TRBD1. TRBV23-1 is an open reading frame whose function is uncertain. The CDR3 spans 18 residues. V was pared by 2 bases and J by 0 bases, with 10 bases of the junction left unmatched. As DNA, the CDR3 is TGCGCCAGCAGTCAACCAAAGACAGGGCGTTATAGCAATCAGCCCCAGCATTTT. Protein product: CASSQPKTGRYSNQPQHF.

This rearrangement joins TRBV7-5 to TRBJ2-7; the table's TRBD2 call for D was not verified on the DNA. TRBV7-5 is annotated as a pseudogene. The CDR3 is 13 residues long. The CDR3 sequence is CARSLRGGGEQYF. The DNA for the CDR3 is TGTGCCAGAAGTTTGCGGGGAGGTGGTGAGCAGTACTTC.

This chain links TRBV5-1 with TRBJ1-2, with D possibly being TRBD1 (6 bases). V gave up 0 bases and J gave up 4 bases, with 19 bases separating them. Germline V CDR1 and CDR2: SGHRS, YFSETQ. The CDR3 has 17 amino acids. The CDR3 reads CASSLGAGRGASYGYTF. The DNA for the CDR3 is TGCGCCAGCAGCTTGGGGGCCGGTCGGGGGGCGAGCTATGGCTACACCTTC.

The chain combines TRBV7-2 with TRBJ1-2; 11 nucleotides align to TRBD1. Germline V CDR1 and CDR2: SGHTA, FQGNSA. The CDR3 loop spans 15 amino acids. With V trimmed by 1 base and J by 7 bases, 5 bases remained unmatched. The CDR3 nucleotides read TGTGCCAGCAGCTTAGATTGGGACAGGGGGATTGGCTACACCTTC. Translation gives CASSLDWDRGIGYTF. The full variable domain, rest sourced from reference TRBV7-2 and TRBJ1-2, is GAGVSQSPSNKVTEKGKDVELRCDPISGHTALYWYRQSLGQGLEFLIYFQGNSAPDKSGLPSDRFSAERTGGSVSTLTIQRTQQEDSAVYLCASSLDWDRGIGYTFGSGTRLTVV.

This sequence joins TRBV6-1 and TRBJ2-7; possible D gene TRBD1, 5 bases. V was cut by 6 bases and J by 2 bases, with 11 bases left in between. Germline CDR1 and CDR2: MNHNS and SASEGT. The CDR3 is made up of 13 amino acids. The CDR3 bases are TGTGCCAGCAGCCAGGGTTTGGCCTACGAGCAGTACTTC. Encoded protein: CASSQGLAYEQYF.

The chain is built from TRBV28 and TRBJ1-2; D remains ambiguous. Germline V gene lookup returns CDR1 MDHEN and CDR2 SYDVKM. V was pared by 3 bases and J by 4 bases, with 9 bases between. The CDR3 length is 13 residues. The CDR3 DNA reads as TGTGCCAGCAGTTTCGGGGAGGTCTATGGCTACACCTTC. It specifies CASSFGEVYGYTF.

The V call is TRBV10-3, the J call TRBJ2-1; tentatively, D is TRBD2 (6 bases). The CDR3 covers 14 residues. Per germline, CDR1 ENHRY and CDR2 SYGVKD. The V gene lost 3 bases and the J gene lost 3 bases, with 9 bases spanning the gap. Here the CDR3 DNA reads TGTGCCATCAGTGACCCGGACTACTACAATGAGCAGTTCTTC. This gives the protein CAISDPDYYNEQFF.

This clone was seen a few times. This rearrangement joins TRBV9 to TRBJ2-1; possible D gene TRBD2, 6 bases. Trimming took 0 bases from V and 4 from J, leaving 14 bases between them. Per the germline V gene, CDR1 is SGDLS and CDR2 is YYNGEE. The CDR3 has 16 residues. CDR3 region: CASSVEQLAVYNEQFF. The CDR3 coding sequence is TGTGCCAGCAGCGTAGAACAACTAGCCGTATACAATGAGCAGTTCTTC.

This clone was seen many times. The CDR3 region is CASSLGPGARDYGYTF. CDR3 sequence (DNA): TGCGCCAGCAGCTTGGGTCCAGGGGCAAGGGACTATGGCTACACCTTC. This chain links TRBV5-1 with TRBJ1-2, with D tentatively TRBD1 (6 bases). Germline values: CDR1 SGHRS, CDR2 YFSETQ. V gave up 0 bases and J gave up 3 bases, with 15 bases separating them. The CDR3 is 16 residues long.

This clone was found a few times. The rearrangement links TRBV5-1 to TRBJ2-2; tentative D call: TRBD1 (6 bases). CDR3 length: 15 amino acids. CDR1 SGHRS and CDR2 YFSETQ come from the germline V gene. Trimming took off 0 bases at V and 2 bases at J, with 8 bases between the two ends. CDR3 nucleotide sequence: TGCGCCAGCAGCTTGGGGACAGCTAACACCGGGGAGCTGTTTTTT. Amino acid sequence: CASSLGTANTGELFF. Looking up the rest from reference TRBV5-1 and TRBJ2-2 gives the full variable domain: KAGVTQTPRYLIKTRGQQVTLSCSPISGHRSVSWYQQTPGQGLQFLFEYFSETQRNKGNFPGRFSGRQFSNSRSEMNVSTLELGDSALYLCASSLGTANTGELFFGEGSRLTVL.

V gene TRBV4-1 combines with J gene TRBJ2-1; no firm D call. CDR1 and CDR2 (germline): MGHRA, YSYEKL. The CDR3 has 13 residues. V lost 4 bases and J lost 11, with 15 bases in between. The CDR3 DNA reads TGCGCCAGCAGCCCCCTACTTGGTGCGAAGCAGTTCTTC. Its translation: CASSPLLGAKQFF.

The CDR3 DNA sequence: TGTGCCAGCAGCGTCCCCTCTAGCGGGGGGAAATATGAGCAGTTCTTC. Its translation is CASSVPSSGGKYEQFF. This sequence joins TRBV11-2 and TRBJ2-1; 11 nucleotides align to TRBD2. V lost 5 bases, J lost 8 bases, and 11 bases stayed unmatched. The CDR3 loop spans 16 amino acids. Germline-derived CDR1 and CDR2 are SGHAT and FQNNGV.

The chain recombines TRBV2 with TRBJ2-7; 7 bases line up with TRBD2. V shed 4 bases, J shed 6 bases, and the junction held 9 bases outside the gene matches. Germline CDR1 reads SNHLY; CDR2 reads FYNNEI. The CDR3 totals 14 residues. CDR3: CASSVFREEGEQYF. The CDR3, as DNA: TGTGCCAGCAGTGTTTTCCGGGAGGAGGGCGAGCAGTACTTC. The whole variable domain, remainder taken from reference TRBV2 and TRBJ2-7, is EPEVTQTPSHQVTQMGQEVILRCVPISNHLYFYWYRQILGQKVEFLVSFYNNEISEKSEIFDDQFSVERPDGSNFTLKIRSTKLEDSAMYFCASSVFREEGEQYFGPGTRLTVT.

This clone was picked up one time. The genes are TRBV5-8 and TRBJ1-2; no clear D gene. CDR1 and CDR2 (germline): SGHTS, YDEGEE. The ends were cut back, 2 bases at V and 7 bases at J, with 12 bases in the middle. The CDR3 is 13 residues long. The CDR3 sequence: CASSFTFPLGYTF. The CDR3 DNA sequence: TGTGCCAGCAGCTTCACTTTCCCCCTTGGCTACACCTTC.

The V gene is TRBV27, the J gene TRBJ1-2; D remains ambiguous. This CDR3 has 16 amino acids. Germline values: CDR1 MNHEY, CDR2 SMNVEV (reference sequence). V shed 4 bases and J shed 3 bases, with 18 bases lying between them. The CDR3 sequence is CASSSTRDGRYYGYTF. CDR3 DNA sequence: TGTGCCAGCAGTTCAACTCGGGATGGGCGGTACTATGGCTACACCTTC.

This clone was seen only a few times. The V gene is TRBV28, the J gene TRBJ2-7; TRBD2 might be the D (5 bases). This CDR3 has 13 residues. Trimming stripped 7 bases from V and 3 bases from J, with 13 bases between. Germline values: CDR1 MDHEN, CDR2 SYDVKM. The CDR3 nucleotides read TGTGCCAGCAAAACGACGGGGTTCTACGAGCAGTACTTC. It is translated as CASKTTGFYEQYF.

This chain uses TRBV6-5 with TRBJ1-2, with 7 nucleotides matching TRBD1. Germline CDR1 MNHEY, CDR2 SVGAGI. Unmatched junction bases numbered 10, after V lost 5 bases and J lost 4 bases. The CDR3 is made up of 15 amino acids. CDR3 sequence (DNA): TGTGCCAGCAGTGGCATTCGACAGGGCGGCTATGGCTACACCTTC. It translates to CASSGIRQGGYGYTF.

The V and J genes are TRBV6-5 and TRBJ2-1; a possible D gene is TRBD2 (5 bases). The CDR3 has 13 residues. Germline V gene data show CDR1 as MNHEY and CDR2 as SVGAGI. V lost 5 bases and J 10 bases, leaving 15 bases between the germline ends. In DNA form, the CDR3 reads TGTGCCAGCAGTAGGTACCCAGGCGGGGAGCAGTTCTTC. It translates to CASSRYPGGEQFF.

The chain couples TRBV7-9 to TRBJ1-1, with TRBD1 matching 9 bases. CDR1 and CDR2 (germline): SEHNR, FQNEAQ (reference sequence). This CDR3 is built from 13 residues. The J segment lost 4 bases and the V segment lost 6 bases, leaving 3 bases of the junction unmatched. The DNA of the CDR3 is TGTGCCAGCAGACCGACAGGGGGCACTGAAGCTTTCTTT. It yields the protein CASRPTGGTEAFF.

In this sample, this clone turned up a few times. The chain carries TRBV6-1 and TRBJ2-1; D perhaps matches TRBD1 (6 bases). Germline-derived CDR1 and CDR2 are MNHNS and SASEGT. Trimming took 6 bases from V and 4 from J, leaving 10 bases between them. The CDR3 runs 13 residues. CDR3 in amino acids: CASSRQEYNEQFF. CDR3 DNA sequence: TGTGCCAGCAGCAGACAGGAATACAATGAGCAGTTCTTC.